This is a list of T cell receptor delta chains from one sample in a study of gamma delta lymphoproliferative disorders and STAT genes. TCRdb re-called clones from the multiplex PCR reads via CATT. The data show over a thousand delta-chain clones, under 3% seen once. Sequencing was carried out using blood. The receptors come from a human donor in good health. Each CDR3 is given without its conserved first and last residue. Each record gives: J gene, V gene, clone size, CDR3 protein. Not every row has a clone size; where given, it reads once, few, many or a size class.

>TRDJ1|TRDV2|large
ACDTVGSLGDTTREELI
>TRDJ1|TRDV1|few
ALGSFYWGMYTDKLI
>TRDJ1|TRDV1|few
APGEQDSHVGMWHDKLI
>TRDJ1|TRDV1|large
ALGSFYWGMYTDKLI
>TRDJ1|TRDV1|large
ALGSPALPPLVGLGDTDKLI
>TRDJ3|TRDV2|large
ACDTAGGYSWDTRQMF
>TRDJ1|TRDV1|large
ALGELHYWGISNKLI
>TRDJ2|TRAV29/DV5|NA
SVLLCSKRAGNTPLI
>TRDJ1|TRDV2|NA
ACDPLGDLSTDKLI
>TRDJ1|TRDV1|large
ALGVYCPPPSIDEYTDKLI
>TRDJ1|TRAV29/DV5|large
AASALRWGKLYTDKLI
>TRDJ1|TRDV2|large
ACDTLSMGGYGEGNTDKLI
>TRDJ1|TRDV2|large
ACDSVGGASYTDKLI
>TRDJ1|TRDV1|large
ALGELSGYWGPDTDKLI
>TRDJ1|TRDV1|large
ALGVEPQYWGIGGYTDKLI